Listed here is a single TCR beta chain. Original processing methods: The authors estimated nucleated cell counts from reference gene primer amplification. Sequenced by immunoSEQ multiplex PCR; TCRdb stores in-frame clones only, minus some. The V and J calls and the clone size are those of that table, but D and trimming were determined from the DNA. The sample lists about 380,000 clones, 70% to 85% occurring once. These data belong to a study of blood T cell repertoires in COVID-19. This CDR3 spans 15 amino acids. The germline V gene encodes CDR1 MNHEY and CDR2 SMNVEV (reference sequence). J was trimmed by 5 bases and V by 5 bases; bases with no gene match: 9.

Sequencing was performed on peripheral blood. This sequence joins TRBV27 and TRBJ1-2; TRBD1 matches at 9 bases. The TCR was taken from a human donor with acute or convalescent COVID-19. The donor label of this sample is uncertain. CDR3 amino acids: CASSISGTGLYGYTF. The CDR3 nucleotides read TGTGCCAGCAGTATCTCCGGGACAGGGCTTTATGGCTACACCTTC.